What follows are 4 T cell receptor beta chains derived from one specimen sequenced in a study of human T cells and chemical hapten exposure (dated by TCRdb to 2020 to 2022). Library preparation used RACE. These reads were obtained on a NextSeq 500. TCRdb handled the public reads itself, with Q25 trimming in fastp and clone calling in MiXCR, and kept productive beta chains. Each record represents a unique CDR3 protein, reported with the most common genes and DNA among its rows. The sample table records 300,000 to 450,000 distinct CDR3 sequences; roughly 4.8% of these occur just once. The ten largest clones capture approximately 2.1% of the sample. Explained via the paper, the time point label denotes: patch test 1, 2 weeks after DPC sensitization. The treatment or condition label, as the study defines it: therapeutic diphenylcyclopropenone sensitization with weekly scalp DPC. Sequences were derived from whole blood, sampled in connection with sensitization to the hapten diphenylcyclopropenone (DPC). The receptors derive from a woman in her forties or fifties with alopecia areata. Some clones in this sample may be carry-over from other donors' samples.

This clonotype occurred a few times. J is TRBJ2-3 and V is TRBV20-1; 8 positions agree with TRBD2. The CDR3 extends over 15 amino acids. Germline V gene data show CDR1 as DFQATT and CDR2 as SNEGSKA (reference sequence). J gave up 4 bases and V 1 base, and 7 bases lay outside the gene matches. The CDR3 DNA sequence: TGCAGTGCTAGAGGGACTAGCCTCGACCCAGATACGCAGTATTTT. Translating it yields CSARGTSLDPDTQYF.

The chain couples TRBV10-3 to TRBJ2-6; D is unresolved. The CDR3 length is 14 residues. V lost 10 bases, J lost 1 base, and 11 bases lay in between. Germline values: CDR1 ENHRY, CDR2 SYGVKD. DNA for the CDR3: TGTGCCACCCAACACAGTTCTGGGGCCAACGTCCTGACTTTC. It codes for CATQHSSGANVLTF.

At least ten counts were recorded for this clonotype. The chain is built from TRBV12-5 and TRBJ1-1; no firm D call. Trimming removed 2 bases from V and 3 bases from J, with 7 bases in between. CDR3 size: 13 residues. Germline V gene lookup returns CDR1 LGHNT and CDR2 FRNRAP. CDR3 sequence reads: CASGLWADTEAFF. The CDR3 coding sequence is TGTGCTAGTGGTTTGTGGGCTGACACTGAAGCTTTCTTT.

DNA of the CDR3: TGTGCCAGCAGTCGTACCGGGAAGACTGAAGCTTTCTTT. This encodes CASSRTGKTEAFF. This sequence joins TRBV12-3 or TRBV12-4 and TRBJ1-1; D gene ambiguous. Trimming shortened V by 5 bases and J by 5 bases, and 12 bases separated the two germline ends. This CDR3 is built from 13 residues.